This passage covers 13 T cell receptor beta chains from one sample sequenced in a study of TIL therapy for anti-PD-1-resistant metastatic lung cancer. This was the immunoSEQ v3 assay. Here immunoSEQ multiplex PCR was the method, and the copy in TCRdb shows in-frame clones only, minus some. The repertoire includes about 60,000 clones, roughly 84% of them detected once, and 2.5% to 3% sits in the top ten. The time point: pre-treatment sample, taken before nivolumab and TIL therapy. The sequencing here drew on blood, taken at baseline. Receptors were obtained from a person between 25 and 79 years old with non-small cell lung cancer.

This clone was observed a single time. This sequence joins TRBV5-1 and TRBJ1-1; TRBD1 is a possible D gene (5 bases). The ends were cut back, 0 bases at V and 5 bases at J, with 11 bases in the middle. This CDR3 is built from 14 residues. Germline V gives CDR1 SGHRS, CDR2 YFSETQ. CDR3 loop: CASSLERGWTEAFF. CDR3 coding DNA: TGCGCCAGCAGCTTGGAACGGGGGTGGACTGAAGCTTTCTTT.

This chain connects TRBV10-3 to TRBJ1-1, with 9 bases that match TRBD1. The CDR3 has 13 residues. V was clipped by 6 bases and J by 1 base; unmatched bases: 0. From germline, CDR1 is ENHRY and CDR2 SYGVKD. This CDR3 is CAIRGQGNTEAFF. The CDR3 coding sequence is TGTGCCATCAGGGGACAGGGGAACACTGAAGCTTTCTTT.

This clone turned up a few times. The chain's CDR3 is CASSGSTGGSAEAFF. In DNA, the CDR3 is TGCGCCAGCAGTGGCTCCACAGGTGGCTCCGCTGAAGCTTTCTTT. This chain connects TRBV10-1 to TRBJ1-1; perhaps TRBD1 as D (5 bases). This CDR3 contains 15 residues. Germline CDR1 and CDR2: WNHNN and SYGVQD (reference sequence). V lost 4 bases, J lost 6 bases, and 18 bases lay in between.

The CDR3 DNA follows: TGTGCCAGCAGCTTTGATCTGAGCTCCTACAATGAGCAGTTCTTC. As protein: CASSFDLSSYNEQFF. V usage is TRBV5-8 and J usage is TRBJ2-1; D unclear. In germline, CDR1 is SGHTS, CDR2 YDEGEE. V lost 2 bases and J lost 0, with 9 bases in between. The CDR3 consists of 15 residues.

This clone was detected only once. V and J are TRBV6-5 and TRBJ1-2, with TRBD1 matching over 7 bases. Germline V gives CDR1 MNHEY, CDR2 SVGAGI. This CDR3 is built from 12 residues. V gave up 7 bases and J gave up 6 bases; unmatched junction bases: 5. DNA of the CDR3: TGTGCCAGCACGACAGGGATGGATGGCTACACCTTC. Translating gives CASTTGMDGYTF.

V is TRBV2 and J is TRBJ2-7; 7 nucleotides match TRBD1. Germline V CDR1 and CDR2: SNHLY, FYNNEI. V trimming: 9 bases; J trimming: 1 base; junction bases outside the gene matches: 9. CDR3 length equals 14 residues. DNA for the CDR3: TGTGCCAGAGATACCGGGACAGCGTCCTACGAGCAGTACTTC. Residues: CARDTGTASYEQYF.

The J gene is TRBJ2-3, the V gene TRBV19; 9 nucleotides align to TRBD2. Germline V CDR1 and CDR2: LNHDA, SQIVND (reference sequence). The V gene end was trimmed by 4 bases and the J gene end by 4 bases; junction bases not matched to a gene: 6. This CDR3 contains 15 residues. The CDR3 nucleotides read TGTGCCAGTAGTACGGGGACTAGCATCCCAGATACGCAGTATTTT. Protein sequence: CASSTGTSIPDTQYF.

V usage is TRBV29-1 and J usage is TRBJ1-5; unclear D gene. The CDR3 sequence is 12 residues long. Trimming cost V 0 bases and J 5 bases, with 5 bases left between them. Germline CDR1 is SQVTM and CDR2 is ANQGSEA. The CDR3 loop is CSVEDQDQPQHF. In DNA form, the CDR3 reads TGCAGCGTTGAAGATCAGGATCAGCCCCAGCATTTT.

V usage is TRBV14 and J usage is TRBJ1-6, with TRBD1 as a possible D gene (6 bases). Germline-derived CDR1 and CDR2 are SGHDN and FVKESK. This CDR3 is built from 14 residues. V was shortened by 5 bases and J by 9 bases, with 14 bases between the two germline ends. CDR3 residues: CASSYKGGISPLHF. In DNA, the CDR3 is TGTGCCAGCAGCTATAAGGGGGGAATTTCACCCCTCCACTTT. The full variable domain, with the rest looked up from reference TRBV14 and TRBJ1-6, is EAGVTQFPSHSVIEKGQTVTLRCDPISGHDNLYWYRRVMGKEIKFLLHFVKESKQDESGMPNNRFLAERTGGTYSTLKVQPAELEDSGVYFCASSYKGGISPLHFGNGTRLTVT.

The chain recombines TRBV5-6 with TRBJ2-3, with 7 nucleotides matching TRBD2. The germline V gene encodes CDR1 SGHDT and CDR2 YYEEEE. J lost 2 bases, V lost 5 bases, and 5 bases had no gene match. The CDR3 has 14 amino acids. CDR3 sequence: CASSLAAYTDTQYF. The DNA of the CDR3 is TGTGCCAGCAGTCTAGCGGCCTACACAGATACGCAGTATTTT.

V and J are TRBV6-5 and TRBJ1-2; D gene ambiguous. Germline assignment: CDR1 MNHEY and CDR2 SVGAGI. CDR3 size: 13 residues. Trimming cost V 0 bases and J 6 bases, with 8 bases left between them. CDR3: CASSYSWGDGYTF. The CDR3 region has the DNA TGTGCCAGCAGTTACTCGTGGGGAGATGGCTACACCTTC.

This chain uses TRBV6-5 with TRBJ2-5; TRBD2 agrees at 14 bases. Germline trimming cut 4 bases from V and 1 base from J; bases unmatched to any gene: 2. The CDR3 consists of 16 residues. Looked up from germline, CDR1 is MNHEY and CDR2 is SVGAGI. The CDR3 protein is CASSSGLAGVQETQYF. The CDR3, as DNA: TGTGCCAGCAGTTCGGGACTAGCGGGAGTCCAAGAGACCCAGTACTTC.

The chain combines TRBV28 with TRBJ2-4, with 8 bases fitting TRBD1. Germline trimming cut 6 bases from V and 3 bases from J; bases unmatched to any gene: 4. This CDR3 has 14 residues. Germline CDR1 reads MDHEN; CDR2 reads SYDVKM. CDR3 region: CASSPGQVKNIQYF. The DNA of the CDR3 is TGTGCCAGCAGCCCGGGACAGGTCAAAAACATTCAGTACTTC.